Following are 26 T cell receptor beta chains from one sample sequenced in a study of T cell repertoires in cytomegalovirus infection (dated by TCRdb to about 2019). The sequencing machine was an Illumina HiSeq 1500. TCRdb reprocessed the public reads (quality trimming at Q25 with fastp, clone calling with MiXCR) and kept in-frame beta chains. Each CDR3 protein gets just one entry, which takes the most common genes and DNA from the rows behind it. The sample contains around 570,000 distinct CDR3 sequences, roughly 42% of them found a single time. The leading ten clones occupy roughly 50% of the sample. The label giving this sample's treatment or condition can be read as: in vitro stimulation with specific CMV peptide epitopes to enrich CMV-specific T cells. These receptors are not linked to any known antigen. Here the sequenced sample was cultured PBMCs, taken from culture after CMV antigen stimulation. The receptors originated from a human donor in good health (CMV status not recorded). Some clones in this sample may be carry-over from other donors' samples.

The chain has TRBV20-1 and TRBJ1-1; D unclear. Trimming took 2 bases from V and 3 from J, leaving 13 bases between them. The CDR3 consists of 14 residues. CDR1 is DFQATT and CDR2 is SNEGSKA in the germline V gene (reference sequence). This chain's CDR3 is CSARSDRAHTEAFF. As DNA, the CDR3 is TGCAGTGCTAGATCTGACCGGGCCCACACTGAAGCTTTCTTT.

The genes are TRBV7-2 and TRBJ2-3; D gene ambiguous. The CDR3 runs to 14 residues. The germline V and J ends were trimmed by 2 bases and 5 bases, with 11 bases remaining between them. The germline CDR1 and CDR2 sequences are SGHTA and FQGNSA. CDR3 sequence reads: CASSLFELLDTQYF. CDR3 in DNA: TGTGCCAGCAGCTTATTCGAGCTTTTAGATACGCAGTATTTT.

V is TRBV10-3 and J is TRBJ2-1, with D tentatively TRBD2 (5 bases). Looked up from germline, CDR1 is ENHRY and CDR2 is SYGVKD. This CDR3 has 13 residues. With 4 bases removed from V and 5 bases from J, the gap between germline ends came to 9 bases. In DNA form, the CDR3 reads TGTGCCATCAGTGGAGTGCGGGACAATGAGCAGTTCTTC. Its translation: CAISGVRDNEQFF.

Remarks on this clonotype: A read error may be the cause here, since a much bigger clone is one base away. The CDR3 sequence: CASSLGEPYEQYF. The CDR3 DNA follows: TGTGCCAGCAGCTTGGGAGAGCCCTACGAGCAGTACTTC. The chain joins TRBV11-2 to TRBJ2-7; D might be TRBD2 (5 bases). This CDR3 is built from 13 residues. Germline V CDR1 and CDR2: SGHAT, FQNNGV. The ends were cut back, 3 bases at V and 2 bases at J, with 8 bases in the middle.

In its sample, this clonotype was seen a few times. V is TRBV7-9 and J is TRBJ2-3; a possible D gene is TRBD2 (6 bases). CDR1 is SEHNR and CDR2 is FQNEAQ in the germline V gene (reference sequence). This CDR3 has 12 residues. V was trimmed by 6 bases and J by 5 bases, leaving 9 bases between them. The chain's CDR3 is CASSKAGDTQYF. The CDR3 bases are TGTGCCAGCAGTAAAGCGGGAGATACGCAGTATTTT. Full variable domain (rest looked up from reference TRBV7-9 and TRBJ2-3): DTGVSQNPRHKITKRGQNVTFRCDPISEHNRLYWYRQTLGQGPEFLTYFQNEAQLEKSRLLSDRFSAERPKGSFSTLEIQRTEQGDSAMYLCASSKAGDTQYFGPGTRLTVL.

The chain uses TRBV18 and TRBJ2-4, with TRBD2 matching over 9 bases. CDR1 KGHSH and CDR2 LQKENI come from the germline V gene. The CDR3 runs to 15 residues. With V trimmed by 0 bases and J by 10 bases, 7 bases remained unmatched. CDR3 residues: CASSPPAVAGVIQYF. The CDR3 DNA follows: TGTGCCAGCTCACCACCCGCCGTAGCGGGAGTGATTCAGTACTTC.

This clonotype has only a few counts. This sequence joins TRBV6-6 and TRBJ2-4; D might be TRBD2 (7 bases). Germline CDR1 is MNHNY and CDR2 is SVGAGI (reference sequence). The CDR3 spans 17 residues. V gave up 2 bases and J gave up 0 bases, with 14 bases separating them. This CDR3 is CASSYLRRGLAKNIQYF. In DNA, the CDR3 is TGTGCCAGCAGTTACCTAAGGCGGGGGCTAGCCAAAAACATTCAGTACTTC.

This clonotype was detected only a few times. The V and J genes are TRBV7-4 and TRBJ1-2; possibly TRBD1 for D (5 bases). CDR3 length: 15 residues. V gave up 3 bases and J gave up 2 bases, with 13 bases separating them. CDR1 is SGHVT and CDR2 is SQSDAQ in the germline V gene. The CDR3 sequence: CASSLGDLRNYGYTF. As DNA, the CDR3 is TGTGCCAGCAGCTTGGGGGACCTACGAAACTATGGCTACACCTTC.

The chain couples TRBV5-1 to TRBJ2-3; perhaps TRBD1 as D (6 bases). The ends were cut back, 4 bases at V and 2 bases at J, with 17 bases in the middle. Per the germline V gene, CDR1 is SGHRS and CDR2 is YFSETQ. The CDR3 is 16 residues long. The CDR3 nucleotides are TGCGCCAGCAGCCCGGGGACAAAAGGGGACACAGATACGCAGTATTTT. Amino acid sequence: CASSPGTKGDTDTQYF. Based on the CDR3 plus reference TRBV5-1 and TRBJ2-3, the full variable domain is KAGVTQTPRYLIKTRGQQVTLSCSPISGHRSVSWYQQTPGQGLQFLFEYFSETQRNKGNFPGRFSGRQFSNSRSEMNVSTLELGDSALYLCASSPGTKGDTDTQYFGPGTRLTVL.

The CDR3 protein is CASTPGGLRSDTQYF. In DNA form, the CDR3 reads TGTGCCAGCACCCCCGGGGGACTAAGGTCAGATACGCAGTATTTT. The rearrangement joins TRBV7-6 to TRBJ2-3; 7 bases agree with TRBD2. This CDR3 has 15 amino acids. Germline V gene data show CDR1 as SGHVS and CDR2 as FNYEAQ. The V and J ends lost 7 bases and 4 bases, in that order; junction bases with no gene match: 11. The whole variable domain, remainder taken from reference TRBV7-6 and TRBJ2-3, is GAGVSQSPRYKVTKRGQDVALRCDPISGHVSLYWYRQALGQGPEFLTYFNYEAQQDKSGLPNDRFSAERPEGSISTLTIQRTEQRDSAMYRCASTPGGLRSDTQYFGPGTRLTVL.

This chain links TRBV20-1 with TRBJ2-5; a weak D match, TRBD2 (5 bases). From germline, CDR1 is DFQATT and CDR2 SNEGSKA (reference sequence). This CDR3 spans 10 amino acids. V was shortened by 5 bases and J by 12 bases, with 13 bases between the two germline ends. DNA of the CDR3: TGCAGTGCTTCCGACTACTCTGAGTACTTC. Translating it yields CSASDYSEYF.

This clonotype has a handful of counts. The V and J genes are TRBV7-2 and TRBJ2-1; D remains unclear. Germline V gene lookup returns CDR1 SGHTA and CDR2 FQGNSA. V lost 3 bases, J lost 9 bases, and 6 bases lay in between. The CDR3 contains 11 residues. CDR3 loop: CASSFRLEQFF. CDR3 nucleotide sequence: TGTGCCAGCAGCTTTAGACTTGAGCAGTTCTTC.

This clonotype was detected a few times. The chain uses TRBV19 and TRBJ2-5; D remains unclear. The CDR3 sequence is 13 residues long. V was clipped by 3 bases and J by 4 bases, with 9 bases between them. Per the germline V gene, CDR1 is LNHDA and CDR2 is SQIVND (reference sequence). CDR3 amino acids: CASSISRRETQYF. The CDR3 DNA is TGTGCCAGTAGTATCTCAAGAAGAGAGACCCAGTACTTC.

This clonotype was seen only a few times. This sequence joins TRBV15 and TRBJ2-5; a possible D gene is TRBD2 (6 bases). Per the germline V gene, CDR1 is LNHNV and CDR2 is YYDKDF (reference sequence). Trimming pared 3 bases from V and 4 bases from J, leaving 15 bases between. There are 15 residues in the CDR3. CDR3 DNA: TGTGCCACCAGCAGGAAAGGGACTTGGAGAGAGACCCAGTACTTC. Translation gives CATSRKGTWRETQYF. Variable domain in full (rest from reference TRBV15 and TRBJ2-5): DAMVIQNPRYQVTQFGKPVTLSCSQTLNHNVMYWYQQKSSQAPKLLFHYYDKDFNNEADTPDNFQSRRPNTSFCFLDIRSPGLGDTAMYLCATSRKGTWRETQYFGPGTRLLVL.

The rearrangement uses TRBV20-1 and TRBJ2-1, with 11 bases that match TRBD2. The length of the CDR3 is 14 residues. Germline CDR1 reads DFQATT; CDR2 reads SNEGSKA (reference sequence). V was pared by 4 bases and J by 10 bases, with 9 bases of the junction left unmatched. CDR3 bases: TGCAGTGCTAAAGTAACTAGCGGGAGTGGAGAGCAGTTCTTC. Protein product: CSAKVTSGSGEQFF.

J is TRBJ2-7 and V is TRBV3-1, with 9 nucleotides matching TRBD2. This CDR3 contains 15 residues. Germline CDR1 reads LGHDT; CDR2 reads YNNKEL (reference sequence). The junction had 4 bases not matched to a gene; V was cut back by 4 bases and J by 0 bases. The CDR3, as DNA: TGTGCCAGCAGCCGCGGGGGGGCAAGCTCCTACGAGCAGTACTTC. This encodes CASSRGGASSYEQYF.

The rearrangement uses TRBV3-1 and TRBJ1-5; no definite D call. This CDR3 contains 19 residues. The ends were cut back, 0 bases at V and 0 bases at J, with 18 bases in the middle. Germline V gene sequence: CDR1 LGHDT, CDR2 YNNKEL (reference sequence). CDR3 DNA: TGTGCCAGCAGCCAAGATGAAGGGTTCATGGTCCATAGCAATCAGCCCCAGCATTTT. Residues: CASSQDEGFMVHSNQPQHF.

The chain links TRBV7-2 to TRBJ2-7; D is perhaps TRBD2 (5 bases). The length of the CDR3 is 15 residues. Germline CDR1 reads SGHTA; CDR2 reads FQGNSA. V was pared by 0 bases and J by 5 bases, with 14 bases between. The CDR3 sequence is CASSLARGKGHEQYF. Here the CDR3 DNA reads TGTGCCAGCAGCTTAGCGAGAGGGAAAGGCCACGAGCAGTACTTC.

The CDR3 coding sequence is TGTGCCAGCAGCCAGCGCCTGGGCCCTGAAGCTTTCTTT. It specifies CASSQRLGPEAFF. The chain links TRBV7-2 to TRBJ1-1, with unresolved D. V lost 5 bases to trimming and J lost 6 bases, with 13 bases between them. Germline V CDR1 and CDR2: SGHTA, FQGNSA. CDR3 length: 13 residues. Full variable domain (remainder filled in from reference TRBV7-2 and TRBJ1-1): GAGVSQSPSNKVTEKGKDVELRCDPISGHTALYWYRQSLGQGLEFLIYFQGNSAPDKSGLPSDRFSAERTGGSVSTLTIQRTQQEDSAVYLCASSQRLGPEAFFGQGTRLTVV.

The chain is built from TRBV11-2 and TRBJ2-1, with TRBD2 matching 7 bases. The V and J ends lost 4 bases and 8 bases, in that order; junction bases with no gene match: 14. Germline-derived CDR1 and CDR2 are SGHAT and FQNNGV. This CDR3 is built from 16 residues. The CDR3 region has the DNA TGTGCCAGCAGCTCCCTCCTAGCGGTTTATGCTCATGAGCAGTTCTTC. Its translation is CASSSLLAVYAHEQFF.

This clonotype was seen more than once but under ten times. The chain links TRBV7-2 to TRBJ1-1; possible D gene TRBD1, 5 bases. V lost 6 bases to trimming and J lost 7 bases, with 18 bases between them. The CDR3 sequence is 14 residues long. CDR1 SGHTA and CDR2 FQGNSA come from the germline V gene. Here the CDR3 reads CASRGPGTIGEAFF. DNA of the CDR3: TGTGCCAGCAGGGGACCAGGGACGATTGGTGAAGCTTTCTTT.

CDR3 DNA sequence: TGTGCCAGCAGCGCGGGGCTAGCGGGGGCGGTCGAGCAGTACTTC. It translates to CASSAGLAGAVEQYF. This chain connects TRBV7-2 to TRBJ2-7, with 10 bases aligning to TRBD2. Germline loops: CDR1 SGHTA, CDR2 FQGNSA. The length of the CDR3 is 15 residues. Trimming at V came to 5 bases and at J to 6 bases, leaving 10 bases not matched to a gene.

This clonotype was seen a handful of times. This rearrangement joins TRBV7-2 to TRBJ2-7, with D perhaps matching TRBD2 (6 bases). CDR1 is SGHTA, CDR2 FQGNSA, per germline. The V end lost 3 bases, the J end lost 0 bases, and 9 bases lay between the germline ends. There are 14 residues in the CDR3. CDR3 DNA sequence: TGTGCCAGCAGCTTCTGGGGGGACTCCTACGAGCAGTACTTC. Protein product: CASSFWGDSYEQYF.

The chain links TRBV27 to TRBJ2-7, with TRBD2 matching 12 bases. With V trimmed by 6 bases and J by 4 bases, 19 bases remained unmatched. The CDR3 loop spans 19 amino acids. Germline CDR1 and CDR2: MNHEY and SMNVEV (reference sequence). The CDR3 nucleotides are TGTGCCAGCAGCTATCGGACTAGCGGGAAGTTGGGTCTGCGTTACGAGCAGTACTTC. Protein product: CASSYRTSGKLGLRYEQYF.

This CDR3 is CASVRGGAREQYF. The CDR3 DNA reads TGTGCCAGCGTTCGAGGGGGGGCCCGGGAGCAGTACTTC. The chain has TRBV6-1 and TRBJ2-7, with a tentative D call TRBD2 (7 bases). Germline V gene lookup returns CDR1 MNHNS and CDR2 SASEGT. The CDR3 is 13 amino acids. Trimming left V 8 bases short and J 7 bases short, with 18 bases between.

The V call is TRBV27, the J call TRBJ1-5; 7 nucleotides match TRBD1. Germline assignment: CDR1 MNHEY and CDR2 SMNVEV (reference sequence). The CDR3 contains 17 residues. V shed 6 bases, J shed 0 bases, and the junction held 11 bases outside the gene matches. The CDR3 sequence is CASRRRSGTDSNQPQHF. DNA of the CDR3: TGTGCCAGCAGACGAAGATCCGGGACAGATAGCAATCAGCCCCAGCATTTT.